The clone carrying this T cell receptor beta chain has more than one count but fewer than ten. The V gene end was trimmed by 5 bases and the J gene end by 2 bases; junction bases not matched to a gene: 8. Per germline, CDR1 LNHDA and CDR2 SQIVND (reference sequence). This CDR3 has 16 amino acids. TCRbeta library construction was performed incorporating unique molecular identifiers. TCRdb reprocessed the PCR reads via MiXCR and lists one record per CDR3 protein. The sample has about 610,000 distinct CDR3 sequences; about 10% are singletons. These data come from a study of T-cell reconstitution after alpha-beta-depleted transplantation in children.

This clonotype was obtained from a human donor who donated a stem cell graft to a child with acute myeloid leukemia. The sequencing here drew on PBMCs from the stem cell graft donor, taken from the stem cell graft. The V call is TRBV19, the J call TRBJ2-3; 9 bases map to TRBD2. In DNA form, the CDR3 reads TGTGCCAGTAGTCAGAGACTAGCGGTCGACACAGATACGCAGTATTTT. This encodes CASSQRLAVDTDTQYF.